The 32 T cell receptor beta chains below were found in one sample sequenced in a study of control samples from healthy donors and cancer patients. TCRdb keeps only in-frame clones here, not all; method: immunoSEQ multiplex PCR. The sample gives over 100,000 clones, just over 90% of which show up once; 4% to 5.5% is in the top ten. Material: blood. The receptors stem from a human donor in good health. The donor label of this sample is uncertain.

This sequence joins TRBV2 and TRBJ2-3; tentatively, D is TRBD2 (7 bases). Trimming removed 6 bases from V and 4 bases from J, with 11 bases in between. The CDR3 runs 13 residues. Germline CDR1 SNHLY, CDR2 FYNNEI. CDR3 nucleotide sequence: TGTGCCAGCAGGGGGGGGGCCGCAGATACGCAGTATTTT. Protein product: CASRGGAADTQYF.

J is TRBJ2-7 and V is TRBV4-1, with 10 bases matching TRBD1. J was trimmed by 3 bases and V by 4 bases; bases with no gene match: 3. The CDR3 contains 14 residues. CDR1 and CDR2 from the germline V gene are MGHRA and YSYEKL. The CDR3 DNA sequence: TGCGCCAGCAGCCCTCGGACAGGGGGCTACGAGCAGTACTTC. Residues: CASSPRTGGYEQYF.

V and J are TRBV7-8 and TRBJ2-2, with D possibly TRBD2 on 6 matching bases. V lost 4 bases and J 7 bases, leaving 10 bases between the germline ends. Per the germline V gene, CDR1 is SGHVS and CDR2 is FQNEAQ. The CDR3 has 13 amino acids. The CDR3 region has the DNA TGTGCCAGCAGCTGGAGACTAGACGGGGAGCTGTTTTTT. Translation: CASSWRLDGELFF. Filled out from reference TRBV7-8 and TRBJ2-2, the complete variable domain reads GAGVSQSPRYKVAKRGQDVALRCDPISGHVSLFWYQQALGQGPEFLTYFQNEAQLDKSGLPSDRFFAERPEGSVSTLKIQRTQQEDSAVYLCASSWRLDGELFFGEGSRLTVL.

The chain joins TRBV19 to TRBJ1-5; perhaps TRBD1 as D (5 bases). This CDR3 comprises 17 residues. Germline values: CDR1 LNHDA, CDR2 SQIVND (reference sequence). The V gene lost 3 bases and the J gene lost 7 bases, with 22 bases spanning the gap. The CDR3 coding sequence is TGTGCCAGTAGTATGGGTAGGGAGGGGATCTTGGGCCAGCCCCAGCATTTT. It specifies CASSMGREGILGQPQHF.

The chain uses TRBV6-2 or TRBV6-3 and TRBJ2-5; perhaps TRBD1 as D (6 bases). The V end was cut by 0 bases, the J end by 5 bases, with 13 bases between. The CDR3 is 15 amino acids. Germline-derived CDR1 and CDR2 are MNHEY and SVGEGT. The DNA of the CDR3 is TGTGCCAGCAGTTACTCTCTAGGGGGTTTGGAGACCCAGTACTTC. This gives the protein CASSYSLGGLETQYF.

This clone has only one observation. The CDR3 here is CASSSGRSNQPQHF. The CDR3 DNA follows: TGTGCCAGCAGCTCAGGCCGTAGCAATCAGCCCCAGCATTTT. The V call is TRBV2, the J call TRBJ1-5; unclear D gene. The CDR3 is 14 amino acids. Per germline, CDR1 SNHLY and CDR2 FYNNEI. The V gene lost 6 bases and the J gene lost 0 bases, with 9 bases spanning the gap.

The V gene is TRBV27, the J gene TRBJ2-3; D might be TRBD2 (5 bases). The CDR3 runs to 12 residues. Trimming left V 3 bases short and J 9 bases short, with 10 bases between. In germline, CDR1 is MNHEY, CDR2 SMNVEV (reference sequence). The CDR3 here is CASSFLGDTQYF. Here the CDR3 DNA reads TGTGCCAGCAGTTTTTTGGGAGACACGCAGTATTTT.

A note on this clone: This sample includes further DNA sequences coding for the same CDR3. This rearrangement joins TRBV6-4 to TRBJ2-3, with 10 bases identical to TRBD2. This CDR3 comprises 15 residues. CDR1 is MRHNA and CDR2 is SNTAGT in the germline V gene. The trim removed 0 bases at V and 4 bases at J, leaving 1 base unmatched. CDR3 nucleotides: TGTGCCAGCAGTGACTCGAGCGGGGGGGCAGATACGCAGTATTTT. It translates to CASSDSSGGADTQYF.

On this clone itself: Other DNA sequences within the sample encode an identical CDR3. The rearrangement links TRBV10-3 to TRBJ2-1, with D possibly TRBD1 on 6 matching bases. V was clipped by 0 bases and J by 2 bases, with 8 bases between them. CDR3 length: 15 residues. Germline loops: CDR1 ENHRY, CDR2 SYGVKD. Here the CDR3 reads CAISESSGAYNEQFF. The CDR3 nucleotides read TGTGCCATCAGTGAGTCGTCAGGGGCCTACAATGAGCAGTTCTTC.

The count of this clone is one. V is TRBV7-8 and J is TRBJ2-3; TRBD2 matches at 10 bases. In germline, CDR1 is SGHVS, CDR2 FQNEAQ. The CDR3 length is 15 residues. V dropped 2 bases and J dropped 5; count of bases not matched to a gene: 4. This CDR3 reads CASSLWSGGGDTQYF. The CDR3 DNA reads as TGTGCCAGCAGCTTATGGAGCGGGGGGGGAGATACGCAGTATTTT.

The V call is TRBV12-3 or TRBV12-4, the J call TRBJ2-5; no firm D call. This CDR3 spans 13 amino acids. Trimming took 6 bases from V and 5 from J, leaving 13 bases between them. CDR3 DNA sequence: TGTGCCAGCAGCTATGACCCAAGGGAGACCCAGTACTTC. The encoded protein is CASSYDPRETQYF.

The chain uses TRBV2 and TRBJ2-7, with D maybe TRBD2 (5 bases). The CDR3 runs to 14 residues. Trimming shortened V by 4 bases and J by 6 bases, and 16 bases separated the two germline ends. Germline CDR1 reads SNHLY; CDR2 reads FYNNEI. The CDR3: CASSAPGLGIEQYF. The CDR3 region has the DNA TGTGCCAGCAGTGCCCCCGGACTGGGCATCGAGCAGTACTTC.

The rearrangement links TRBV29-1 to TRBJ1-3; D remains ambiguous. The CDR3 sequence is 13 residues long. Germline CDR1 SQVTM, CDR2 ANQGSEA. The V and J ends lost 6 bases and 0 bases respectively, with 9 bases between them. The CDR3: CSVLPASGNTIYF. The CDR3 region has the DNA TGCAGCGTACTTCCGGCCTCTGGAAACACCATATATTTT.

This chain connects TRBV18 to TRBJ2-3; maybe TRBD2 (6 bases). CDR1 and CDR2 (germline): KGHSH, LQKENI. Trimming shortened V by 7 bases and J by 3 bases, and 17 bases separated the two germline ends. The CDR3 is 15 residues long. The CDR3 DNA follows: TGTGCCAGCTGTCGACTGTCGGCGGGAACAGATACGCAGTATTTT. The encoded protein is CASCRLSAGTDTQYF. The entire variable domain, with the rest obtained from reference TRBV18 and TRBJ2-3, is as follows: NAGVMQNPRHLVRRRGQEARLRCSPMKGHSHVYWYRQLPEEGLKFMVYLQKENIIDESGMPKERFSAEFPKEGPSILRIQQVVRGDSAAYFCASCRLSAGTDTQYFGPGTRLTVL.

The CDR3 region has the DNA TGTGCCAGCAGCCGGGGGGTTGGAGGCTACACCTTC. The encoded protein is CASSRGVGGYTF. The chain recombines TRBV6-5 with TRBJ1-2; D may be TRBD1 (5 bases). The CDR3 runs to 12 residues. Germline values: CDR1 MNHEY, CDR2 SVGAGI. The V end lost 6 bases, the J end lost 8 bases, and 13 bases lay between the germline ends.

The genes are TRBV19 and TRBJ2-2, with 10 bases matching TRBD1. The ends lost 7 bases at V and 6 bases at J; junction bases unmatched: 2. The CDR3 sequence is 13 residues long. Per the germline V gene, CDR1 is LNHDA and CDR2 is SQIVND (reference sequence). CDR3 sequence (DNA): TGTGCCAGTATTGGGACAGGGGCCGGGGAGCTGTTTTTT. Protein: CASIGTGAGELFF.

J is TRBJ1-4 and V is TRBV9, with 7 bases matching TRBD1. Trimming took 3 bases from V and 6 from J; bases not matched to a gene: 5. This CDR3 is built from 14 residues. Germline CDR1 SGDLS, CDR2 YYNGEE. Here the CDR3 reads CASSGHGTDEKLFF. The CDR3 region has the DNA TGTGCCAGCAGCGGCCACGGGACAGATGAAAAACTGTTTTTT.

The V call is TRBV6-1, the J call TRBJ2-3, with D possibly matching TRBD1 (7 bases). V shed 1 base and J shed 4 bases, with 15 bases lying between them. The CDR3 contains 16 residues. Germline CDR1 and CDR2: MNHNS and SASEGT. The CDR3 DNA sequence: TGTGCCAGCAGTGAAGATTGGCAGGGGGGATCAGATACGCAGTATTTT. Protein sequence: CASSEDWQGGSDTQYF.

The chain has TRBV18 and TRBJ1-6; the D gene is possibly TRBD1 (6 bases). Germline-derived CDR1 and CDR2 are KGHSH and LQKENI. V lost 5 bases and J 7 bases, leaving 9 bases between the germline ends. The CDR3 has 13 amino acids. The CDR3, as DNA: TGTGCCAGCTCATCCGACAGGAATTCACCCCTCCACTTT. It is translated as CASSSDRNSPLHF.

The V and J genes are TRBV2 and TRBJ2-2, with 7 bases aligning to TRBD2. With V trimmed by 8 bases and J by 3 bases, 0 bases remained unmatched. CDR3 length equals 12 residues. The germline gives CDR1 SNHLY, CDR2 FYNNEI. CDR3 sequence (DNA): TGTGCCAGCGGGGGGGACACCGGGGAGCTGTTTTTT. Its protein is CASGGDTGELFF. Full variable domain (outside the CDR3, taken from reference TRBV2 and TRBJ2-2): EPEVTQTPSHQVTQMGQEVILRCVPISNHLYFYWYRQILGQKVEFLVSFYNNEISEKSEIFDDQFSVERPDGSNFTLKIRSTKLEDSAMYFCASGGDTGELFFGEGSRLTVL.

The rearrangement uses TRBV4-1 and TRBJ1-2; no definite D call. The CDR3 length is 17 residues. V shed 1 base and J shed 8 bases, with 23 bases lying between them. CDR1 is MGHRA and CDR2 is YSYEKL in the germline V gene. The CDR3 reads CASSQAETTSSREGYTF. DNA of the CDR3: TGCGCCAGCAGCCAAGCCGAAACCACGTCCTCGCGGGAGGGCTACACCTTC.

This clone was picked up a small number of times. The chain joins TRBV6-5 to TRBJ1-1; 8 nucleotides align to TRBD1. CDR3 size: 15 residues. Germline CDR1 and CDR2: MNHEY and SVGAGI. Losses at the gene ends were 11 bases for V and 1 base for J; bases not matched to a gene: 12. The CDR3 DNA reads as TGTGCCGCCCTGCGGGACGGGACAGGGAACACTGAAGCTTTCTTT. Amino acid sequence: CAALRDGTGNTEAFF.

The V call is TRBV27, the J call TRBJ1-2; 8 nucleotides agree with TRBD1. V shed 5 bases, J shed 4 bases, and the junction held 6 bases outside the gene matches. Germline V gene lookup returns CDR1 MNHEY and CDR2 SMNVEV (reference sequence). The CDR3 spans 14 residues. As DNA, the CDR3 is TGTGCCAGCAGTACCCGGGACAGGAGCTATGGCTACACCTTC. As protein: CASSTRDRSYGYTF.

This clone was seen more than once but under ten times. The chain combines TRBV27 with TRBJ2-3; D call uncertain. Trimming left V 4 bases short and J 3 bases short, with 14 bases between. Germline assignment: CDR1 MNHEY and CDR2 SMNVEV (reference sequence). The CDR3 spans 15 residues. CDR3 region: CASSSINRMTDTQYF. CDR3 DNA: TGTGCCAGCAGTTCGATAAACCGGATGACAGATACGCAGTATTTT.

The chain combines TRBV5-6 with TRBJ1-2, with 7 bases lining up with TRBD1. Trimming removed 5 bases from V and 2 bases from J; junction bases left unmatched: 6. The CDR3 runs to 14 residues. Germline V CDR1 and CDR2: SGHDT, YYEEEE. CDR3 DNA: TGTGCCAGCAGTGGGACAGATTACAACTATGGCTACACCTTC. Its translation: CASSGTDYNYGYTF.

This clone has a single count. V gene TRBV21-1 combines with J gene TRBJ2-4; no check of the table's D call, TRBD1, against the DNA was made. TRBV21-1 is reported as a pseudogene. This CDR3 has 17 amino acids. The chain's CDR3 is CASSSRAGQILKNIQYF. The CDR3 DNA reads TGTGCCAGCAGCTCCCGGGCGGGACAGATCCTTAAAAACATTCAGTACTTC.

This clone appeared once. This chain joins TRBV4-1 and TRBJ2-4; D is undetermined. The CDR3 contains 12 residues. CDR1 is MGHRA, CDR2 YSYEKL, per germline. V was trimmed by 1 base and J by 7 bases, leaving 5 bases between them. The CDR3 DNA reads TGCGCCAGCAGCCAAGTATGGAACATTCAGTACTTC. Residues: CASSQVWNIQYF.

The CDR3 reads CASSITGARTDTQYF. The CDR3 nucleotides read TGTGCCAGTAGTATTACGGGGGCTCGCACAGATACGCAGTATTTT. V and J are TRBV19 and TRBJ2-3; either TRBD1 or TRBD2 may fit D (6 bases each). The CDR3 consists of 15 residues. Trimming pared 3 bases from V and 1 base from J, leaving 11 bases between. Per germline, CDR1 LNHDA and CDR2 SQIVND (reference sequence).

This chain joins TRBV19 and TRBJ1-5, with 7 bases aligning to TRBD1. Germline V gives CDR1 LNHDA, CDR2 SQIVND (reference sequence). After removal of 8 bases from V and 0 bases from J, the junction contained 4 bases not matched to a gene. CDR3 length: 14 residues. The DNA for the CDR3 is TGTGCCAGTGGGACAGCGTATAGCAATCAGCCCCAGCATTTT. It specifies CASGTAYSNQPQHF. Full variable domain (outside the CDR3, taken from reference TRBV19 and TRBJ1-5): DGGITQSPKYLFRKEGQNVTLSCEQNLNHDAMYWYRQDPGQGLRLIYYSQIVNDFQKGDIAEGYSVSREKKESFPLTVTSAQKNPTAFYLCASGTAYSNQPQHFGDGTRLSIL.

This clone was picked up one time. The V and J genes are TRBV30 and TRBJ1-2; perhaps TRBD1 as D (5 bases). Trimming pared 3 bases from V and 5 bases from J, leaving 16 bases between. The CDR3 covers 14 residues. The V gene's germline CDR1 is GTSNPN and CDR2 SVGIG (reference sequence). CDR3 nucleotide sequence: TGTGCCTGGAGCCCTGGGGGACTTAAGTATGGCTACACCTTC. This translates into CAWSPGGLKYGYTF.

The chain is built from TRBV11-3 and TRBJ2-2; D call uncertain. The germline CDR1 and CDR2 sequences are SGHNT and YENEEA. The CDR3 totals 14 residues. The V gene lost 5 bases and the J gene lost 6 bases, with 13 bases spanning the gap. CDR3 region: CASSPQPHAGELFF. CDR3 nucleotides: TGTGCCAGCAGCCCCCAGCCCCACGCCGGGGAGCTGTTTTTT. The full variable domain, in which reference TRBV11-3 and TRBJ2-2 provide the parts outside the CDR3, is EAGVVQSPRYKIIEKKQPVAFWCNPISGHNTLYWYLQNLGQGPELLIRYENEEAVDDSQLPKDRFSAERLKGVDSTLKIQPAELGDSAVYLCASSPQPHAGELFFGEGSRLTVL.

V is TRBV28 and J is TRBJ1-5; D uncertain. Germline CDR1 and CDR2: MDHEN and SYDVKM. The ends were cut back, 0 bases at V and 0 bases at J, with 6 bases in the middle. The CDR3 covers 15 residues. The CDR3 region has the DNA TGTGCCAGCAGTTTATGCCCCCCTAGCAATCAGCCCCAGCATTTT. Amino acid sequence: CASSLCPPSNQPQHF.